This passage covers 19 T cell receptor beta chains from one sample sequenced in a study of ipilimumab plus nivolumab after autologous stem cell transplantation. Assay used: immunoSEQ multiplex PCR; TCRdb lists only in-frame clones, some missing. The table lists 84,000 or so clones, 83% of them singletons, with 2.2% in the top ten. The sequences come from PBMCs, collected in a trial of ipilimumab plus nivolumab as post-transplant consolidation. The source of these receptors is a male donor with diffuse large B-cell lymphoma.

DNA for the CDR3: TGTGCCAGTAGTTTTTCTAGTCGGGAGACCCAGTACTTC. Protein sequence: CASSFSSRETQYF. The chain carries TRBV19 and TRBJ2-5; no clear D gene. Germline V gene lookup returns CDR1 LNHDA and CDR2 SQIVND (reference sequence). V dropped 5 bases and J dropped 5 bases, with 12 bases sitting between them. This CDR3 spans 13 amino acids.

This clone was picked up a small number of times. The chain joins TRBV5-6 to TRBJ2-7; D gene ambiguous. The germline V and J ends were trimmed by 4 bases and 2 bases, with 16 bases remaining between them. CDR3 length: 15 residues. CDR1 is SGHDT, CDR2 YYEEEE, per germline. The CDR3 reads CASSHPTARPYEQYF. As DNA, the CDR3 is TGTGCCAGCAGCCATCCGACGGCCAGACCCTACGAGCAGTACTTC.

This chain links TRBV7-2 with TRBJ2-7; 7 bases map to TRBD1. CDR1 is SGHTA and CDR2 is FQGNSA in the germline V gene. CDR3 length: 14 amino acids. The junction had 5 bases not matched to a gene; V was cut back by 4 bases and J by 2 bases. For the CDR3, the DNA is TGTGCCAGCAGCTCGGGACAGAGCCCCTACGAGCAGTACTTC. This gives the protein CASSSGQSPYEQYF.

V and J are TRBV7-9 and TRBJ2-5; weak D call: TRBD2 (5 bases). CDR1 and CDR2 from the germline V gene are SEHNR and FQNEAQ (reference sequence). V lost 3 bases to trimming and J lost 5 bases, with 7 bases between them. The CDR3 sequence is 12 residues long. For the CDR3, the DNA is TGTGCCAGCAGCTTTAGCGTGGAGACCCAGTACTTC. Encoded protein: CASSFSVETQYF. Supplemented by reference TRBV7-9 and TRBJ2-5, the full variable domain reads DTGVSQNPRHKITKRGQNVTFRCDPISEHNRLYWYRQTLGQGPEFLTYFQNEAQLEKSRLLSDRFSAERPKGSFSTLEIQRTEQGDSAMYLCASSFSVETQYFGPGTRLLVL.

The V gene is TRBV6-4, the J gene TRBJ2-3, with 8 bases lining up with TRBD2. The germline V gene encodes CDR1 MRHNA and CDR2 SNTAGT. The CDR3 sequence is 16 residues long. V shed 0 bases and J 4 bases; nucleotides not matched to a gene: 6. The CDR3: CASSDSSLGGADTQYF. DNA of the CDR3: TGTGCCAGCAGTGACTCGTCCCTCGGGGGGGCAGATACGCAGTATTTT.

The chain joins TRBV19 to TRBJ2-7; 7 nucleotides agree with TRBD2. The germline V gene has CDR1 LNHDA and CDR2 SQIVND (reference sequence). The CDR3 is made up of 14 amino acids. V lost 5 bases, J lost 5 bases, and 9 bases stayed unmatched. In DNA, the CDR3 is TGTGCCAGTAGTTTAAAGGGGACTATCCACGAGCAGTACTTC. This sequence encodes CASSLKGTIHEQYF. Full variable domain (remainder filled in from reference TRBV19 and TRBJ2-7): DGGITQSPKYLFRKEGQNVTLSCEQNLNHDAMYWYRQDPGQGLRLIYYSQIVNDFQKGDIAEGYSVSREKKESFPLTVTSAQKNPTAFYLCASSLKGTIHEQYFGPGTRLTVT.

The chain carries TRBV7-9 and TRBJ2-1; D call uncertain. Trimming shortened V by 2 bases and J by 9 bases, and 5 bases separated the two germline ends. The germline V gene has CDR1 SEHNR and CDR2 FQNEAQ (reference sequence). The CDR3 runs to 11 residues. CDR3 sequence: CASSLKGEQFF. The CDR3 bases are TGTGCCAGCAGCTTAAAGGGTGAGCAGTTCTTC.

J is TRBJ2-1 and V is TRBV6-5; 8 bases line up with TRBD2. The CDR3 spans 15 residues. Germline trimming cut 5 bases from V and 0 bases from J; bases unmatched to any gene: 3. The germline CDR1 and CDR2 sequences are MNHEY and SVGAGI. The CDR3 DNA reads TGTGCCAGCAGTCAGCGGGAGAGCTCCTACAATGAGCAGTTCTTC. It yields the protein CASSQRESSYNEQFF.

This clone was recorded once. V and J are TRBV4-1 and TRBJ1-6, with TRBD1 matching 8 bases. The ends lost 3 bases at V and 9 bases at J; junction bases unmatched: 1. CDR3 size: 13 residues. The V gene's germline CDR1 is MGHRA and CDR2 YSYEKL. The CDR3 here is CASSQGTGSPLHF. Written as DNA, the CDR3 is TGCGCCAGCAGCCAGGGGACAGGTTCACCCCTCCACTTT.

The J gene is TRBJ1-2, the V gene TRBV6-5; D not certain. The CDR3 covers 13 residues. Deletions cut 9 bases from V and 0 bases from J, with 11 bases between. Germline loops: CDR1 MNHEY, CDR2 SVGAGI. CDR3 nucleotides: TGTGCCAGTGGCGAGGGTACTAACTATGGCTACACCTTC. This encodes CASGEGTNYGYTF.

CDR3 DNA: TGTGCCAGCTCACCTCCCTACCCGGGACACAACACCGGGGAGCTGTTTTTT. It is translated as CASSPPYPGHNTGELFF. The chain has TRBV18 and TRBJ2-2, with D perhaps TRBD1 (6 bases). Trimming took off 3 bases at V and 2 bases at J, with 16 bases between the two ends. The CDR3 loop spans 17 amino acids. Per germline, CDR1 KGHSH and CDR2 LQKENI.

This rearrangement joins TRBV5-1 to TRBJ1-3; D is unclear. Germline CDR1 and CDR2: SGHRS and YFSETQ. The CDR3 is 16 amino acids. V lost 3 bases to trimming and J lost 0 bases, with 13 bases between them. The CDR3 bases are TGCGCCAGCAGCTCCGGACTGGTGAGCTCTGGAAACACCATATATTTT. This codes for CASSSGLVSSGNTIYF.

The rearrangement joins TRBV6-1 to TRBJ2-5; TRBD2 matches at 9 bases. V lost 0 bases to trimming and J lost 1 base; unmatched junction nucleotides: 9. Germline CDR1 MNHNS, CDR2 SASEGT. The CDR3 loop spans 18 amino acids. The CDR3 sequence is CASSEAFGGLAPQETQYF. The CDR3 bases are TGTGCCAGCAGTGAAGCTTTTGGGGGACTAGCTCCCCAAGAGACCCAGTACTTC.

The CDR3 DNA is TGTGCCAGCAGCTTTGGCATGAACACCGGGGAGCTGTTTTTT. Protein product: CASSFGMNTGELFF. The J gene is TRBJ2-2, the V gene TRBV7-2, with D hard to call. Germline V CDR1 and CDR2: SGHTA, FQGNSA. The germline V and J ends were trimmed by 3 bases and 1 base, with 6 bases remaining between them. This CDR3 spans 14 amino acids.

The rearrangement uses TRBV6-6 and TRBJ1-2; the D gene is possibly TRBD1 (6 bases). The germline V and J ends were trimmed by 0 bases and 7 bases, with 18 bases remaining between them. The CDR3 has 16 amino acids. Germline V gene lookup returns CDR1 MNHNY and CDR2 SVGAGI (reference sequence). The CDR3 here is CASSYSTGAWLGGYTF. DNA for the CDR3: TGTGCCAGCAGTTACTCGACGGGGGCATGGCTCGGTGGCTACACCTTC.

The gene calls are TRBV4-1 and TRBJ1-5; D remains unclear. This CDR3 is built from 15 residues. From germline, CDR1 is MGHRA and CDR2 YSYEKL. Trimming took off 0 bases at V and 1 base at J, with 7 bases between the two ends. CDR3 sequence: CASSQDQDSNQPQHF. CDR3 bases: TGCGCCAGCAGCCAAGATCAAGACAGCAATCAGCCCCAGCATTTT.

The chain uses TRBV6-1 and TRBJ1-4; tentative D call: TRBD1 (5 bases). The CDR3 length is 15 residues. V was clipped by 2 bases and J by 5 bases, with 12 bases between them. CDR1 and CDR2 (germline): MNHNS, SASEGT. This CDR3 reads CASSERPGGNEKLFF. The DNA of the CDR3 is TGTGCCAGCAGTGAAAGGCCCGGGGGGAATGAAAAACTGTTTTTT.

This clone was observed many times. The chain couples TRBV2 to TRBJ2-7; D may be TRBD1 or TRBD2 (6 bases each). CDR3 length: 13 amino acids. Germline V lookup: CDR1 SNHLY, CDR2 FYNNEI. Trimming cost V 7 bases and J 2 bases, with 12 bases left between them. The DNA of the CDR3 is TGTGCCAGCAACCAAGGGGGGCCCTACGAGCAGTACTTC. As protein: CASNQGGPYEQYF.

V and J are TRBV5-1 and TRBJ1-2; D remains unclear. Germline CDR1 and CDR2: SGHRS and YFSETQ. This CDR3 has 15 amino acids. The V gene lost 3 bases and the J gene lost 8 bases, with 20 bases spanning the gap. Here the CDR3 reads CASSSRGPRGWGYTF. CDR3 nucleotides: TGCGCCAGCAGCTCGAGAGGGCCCCGGGGATGGGGCTACACCTTC.